The 30 T cell receptor beta chains given below trace back to one sample, sequenced in a study of identical twins. MiXCR, run by TCRdb on the 5' RACE reads, gives a single entry per CDR3 protein. The sample contains more than 650,000 distinct CDR3 sequences, 5.5% to 6.5% of which appear only once. Sequenced input: naive T cells sorted from blood. All receptors derive from a man younger than 35 in good health.

This clonotype was seen repeatedly, ten times or more. This sequence joins TRBV7-2 and TRBJ2-1; the match to TRBD2 covers 8 bases. V gave up 2 bases and J gave up 4 bases; unmatched junction bases: 4. Looked up from germline, CDR1 is SGHTA and CDR2 is FQGNSA. CDR3 length: 15 residues. Here the CDR3 reads CASSLSSGLYNEQFF. The CDR3 bases are TGTGCCAGCAGCTTATCTAGCGGGCTGTACAATGAGCAGTTCTTC.

This clonotype appeared many times. This chain uses TRBV20-1 with TRBJ2-4; the D gene is possibly TRBD1 (6 bases). The length of the CDR3 is 16 residues. CDR1 and CDR2 from the germline V gene are DFQATT and SNEGSKA (reference sequence). V was clipped by 1 base and J by 3 bases, with 16 bases between them. The CDR3 nucleotides read TGCAGTGCTAGAGGGGGGACATCGAAGGGCAAAAACATTCAGTACTTC. Encoded protein: CSARGGTSKGKNIQYF.

This chain uses TRBV5-1 with TRBJ2-5; D unresolved. V was shortened by 3 bases and J by 3 bases, with 12 bases between the two germline ends. Germline CDR1 reads SGHRS; CDR2 reads YFSETQ. This CDR3 spans 14 amino acids. This CDR3 reads CASSSRASEETQYF. The CDR3 nucleotides read TGCGCCAGCAGCTCCCGCGCGTCAGAAGAGACCCAGTACTTC. Full variable domain (missing parts from reference TRBV5-1 and TRBJ2-5): KAGVTQTPRYLIKTRGQQVTLSCSPISGHRSVSWYQQTPGQGLQFLFEYFSETQRNKGNFPGRFSGRQFSNSRSEMNVSTLELGDSALYLCASSSRASEETQYFGPGTRLLVL.

The chain links TRBV6-5 to TRBJ1-6; D is ambiguous. Trimming pared 0 bases from V and 7 bases from J, leaving 10 bases between. The CDR3 consists of 15 residues. The V gene's germline CDR1 is MNHEY and CDR2 SVGAGI. CDR3 DNA sequence: TGTGCCAGCAGTTACTCGGCGGGAGGCAATTCACCCCTCCACTTT. Its translation is CASSYSAGGNSPLHF.

This chain uses TRBV2 with TRBJ2-7; 11 bases fit TRBD2. The CDR3 length is 15 residues. Germline V CDR1 and CDR2: SNHLY, FYNNEI. V gave up 7 bases and J gave up 2 bases; unmatched junction bases: 7. CDR3 loop: CASNQLAGATYEQYV. DNA for the CDR3: TGTGCCAGCAACCAACTAGCGGGAGCTACCTACGAGCAGTACGTC.

This clonotype has only a few counts. This chain uses TRBV12-3 or TRBV12-4 with TRBJ1-4; 8 bases line up with TRBD1. Trimming took 1 base from V and 7 from J; bases not matched to a gene: 5. The CDR3 consists of 15 residues. CDR3 sequence: CASSLGQGLVEKLFF. Written as DNA, the CDR3 is TGTGCCAGCAGTTTAGGACAGGGGTTGGTTGAAAAACTGTTTTTT.

The J gene is TRBJ1-4, the V gene TRBV28, with D uncertain. CDR1 is MDHEN, CDR2 SYDVKM, per germline. The CDR3 covers 14 residues. Between the trimmed V and J ends, which lost 5 bases and 5 bases, there was a span of 12 bases. CDR3 coding DNA: TGTGCCAGCAGTCGACGGACGGACAATGAAAAACTGTTTTTT. Protein sequence: CASSRRTDNEKLFF.

This clonotype was counted many times. The V call is TRBV12-3 or TRBV12-4, the J call TRBJ1-6, with D possibly being TRBD1 (6 bases). The germline V and J ends were trimmed by 4 bases and 8 bases, with 15 bases remaining between them. The CDR3 extends over 15 amino acids. The CDR3 sequence: CASSSYGGPDSPLHF. In DNA form, the CDR3 reads TGTGCCAGCAGTTCATACGGGGGCCCAGATTCACCCCTCCACTTT.

This clonotype occurred many times. The chain carries TRBV10-3 and TRBJ2-1, with D perhaps TRBD1 or TRBD2 (5 bases each). Trimming took off 5 bases at V and 5 bases at J, with 16 bases between the two ends. The length of the CDR3 is 15 residues. The germline V gene encodes CDR1 ENHRY and CDR2 SYGVKD. The CDR3 nucleotides are TGTGCCATCAGTCCCTATAGGGGAGCGAACAATGAGCAGTTCTTC. As protein: CAISPYRGANNEQFF.

V gene TRBV6-5 combines with J gene TRBJ2-1, with 9 bases fitting TRBD2. Trimming at V came to 0 bases and at J to 6 bases, leaving 12 bases not matched to a gene. The CDR3 covers 18 residues. Germline V CDR1 and CDR2: MNHEY, SVGAGI. The DNA of the CDR3 is TGTGCCAGCAGTTACTCAGGCCTGGGGCTAGCGGGGACCAATGAGCAGTTCTTC. Amino acid sequence: CASSYSGLGLAGTNEQFF.

This clonotype was picked up many times. This chain connects TRBV12-3 or TRBV12-4 to TRBJ2-6, with TRBD2 matching 9 bases. The CDR3 consists of 16 residues. Trimming took 10 bases from V and 3 from J; bases not matched to a gene: 10. The CDR3 loop reads CATLAGTWDGANVLTF. The DNA for the CDR3 is TGTGCCACTCTAGCGGGAACGTGGGATGGGGCCAACGTCCTGACTTTC.

There are a few counts of this clonotype. The chain uses TRBV9 and TRBJ1-1, with TRBD1 identical over 7 bases. CDR3 length: 16 amino acids. Germline trimming cut 2 bases from V and 1 base from J; bases unmatched to any gene: 8. The germline CDR1 and CDR2 sequences are SGDLS and YYNGEE. The CDR3 reads CASSVPLGTENTEAFF. The CDR3 DNA reads as TGTGCCAGCAGCGTCCCTTTGGGGACAGAGAACACTGAAGCTTTCTTT.

This clonotype has at least ten counts. V is TRBV5-1 and J is TRBJ2-7, with D possibly TRBD1 on 5 matching bases. Per germline, CDR1 SGHRS and CDR2 YFSETQ. The CDR3 loop spans 13 amino acids. The ends were cut back, 0 bases at V and 3 bases at J, with 7 bases in the middle. DNA for the CDR3: TGCGCCAGCAGCTTGGGACAGTACTACGAGCAGTACGTC. This sequence encodes CASSLGQYYEQYV.

This clonotype has more than one count but fewer than ten. The CDR3: CASSQATALSYEQYF. DNA of the CDR3: TGCGCCAGCAGCCAAGCAACAGCCCTCTCCTACGAGCAGTACTTC. The chain is built from TRBV4-3 and TRBJ2-7; D ambiguous. Trimming took off 1 base at V and 0 bases at J, with 10 bases between the two ends. There are 15 residues in the CDR3. Germline lookup yields CDR1 LGHNA and CDR2 YSLEER.

This clonotype has ten or more counts. This chain uses TRBV6-1 with TRBJ1-4, with 9 bases fitting TRBD1. CDR3 length equals 15 residues. Germline trimming cut 5 bases from V and 8 bases from J; bases unmatched to any gene: 9. Germline CDR1 and CDR2: MNHNS and SASEGT. The CDR3 sequence is CASSPGQGTREKLFF. In DNA form, the CDR3 reads TGTGCCAGCAGTCCCGGACAGGGGACTAGGGAAAAACTGTTTTTT.

This clonotype was seen a few times. V usage is TRBV25-1 and J usage is TRBJ1-5; weak D call: TRBD1 (5 bases). CDR3 size: 13 residues. Per germline, CDR1 MGHDK and CDR2 SYGVNS. Trimming stripped 7 bases from V and 7 bases from J, with 14 bases between. The CDR3 bases are TGTGCCAGCACGCAGGGTGGGGGACAGCCCCAGCATTTT. Protein: CASTQGGGQPQHF.

This clonotype was seen many times. The chain uses TRBV10-3 and TRBJ2-2; D may be TRBD1 (6 bases). The CDR3 covers 13 residues. Trimming took off 6 bases at V and 3 bases at J, with 8 bases between the two ends. CDR1 is ENHRY, CDR2 SYGVKD, per germline. The CDR3 here is CAIRQGYTGELFF. The CDR3 DNA sequence: TGTGCCATCAGACAGGGTTACACCGGGGAGCTGTTTTTT.

This clonotype was detected a few times. This chain joins TRBV4-3 and TRBJ1-4; D is possibly TRBD1 (5 bases). The CDR3 length is 17 residues. V was clipped by 3 bases and J by 7 bases, with 21 bases between them. Looked up from germline, CDR1 is LGHNA and CDR2 is YSLEER. Here the CDR3 reads CASSQGLNGGGGEKLFF. The CDR3 DNA sequence: TGCGCCAGCAGCCAGGGACTAAACGGGGGTGGCGGTGAAAAACTGTTTTTT.

The V and J genes are TRBV7-8 and TRBJ2-5, with D uncertain. Trimming left V 5 bases short and J 4 bases short, with 14 bases between. Germline CDR1 is SGHVS and CDR2 is FQNEAQ. The CDR3 is 14 residues long. CDR3 DNA: TGTGCCAGCAGCACGGACGGCGTCGCAGAGACCCAGTACTTC. Translating gives CASSTDGVAETQYF. Full variable domain (missing parts from reference TRBV7-8 and TRBJ2-5): GAGVSQSPRYKVAKRGQDVALRCDPISGHVSLFWYQQALGQGPEFLTYFQNEAQLDKSGLPSDRFFAERPEGSVSTLKIQRTQQEDSAVYLCASSTDGVAETQYFGPGTRLLVL.

This clonotype was detected ten times or more. The chain joins TRBV7-6 to TRBJ2-2; D perhaps matches TRBD1 (6 bases). This CDR3 is built from 16 residues. With 7 bases removed from V and 4 bases from J, the gap between germline ends came to 19 bases. Germline V gives CDR1 SGHVS, CDR2 FNYEAQ. CDR3 nucleotide sequence: TGTGCCAGCAACCCGAGGGGGTTCGGTTCCACCGGGGAGCTGTTTTTT. This sequence encodes CASNPRGFGSTGELFF.

This rearrangement joins TRBV19 to TRBJ2-2, with 10 bases aligning to TRBD2. The germline V gene has CDR1 LNHDA and CDR2 SQIVND (reference sequence). This CDR3 region has 15 residues. The V gene end was trimmed by 2 bases and the J gene end by 9 bases; junction bases not matched to a gene: 6. The CDR3, as DNA: TGTGCCAGTAGTATACCTAGCGGGAGTATCCGGGAGCTGTTTTTT. Amino acids: CASSIPSGSIRELFF. Filled out from reference TRBV19 and TRBJ2-2, the complete variable domain reads DGGITQSPKYLFRKEGQNVTLSCEQNLNHDAMYWYRQDPGQGLRLIYYSQIVNDFQKGDIAEGYSVSREKKESFPLTVTSAQKNPTAFYLCASSIPSGSIRELFFGEGSRLTVL.

For this clonotype: The missing conserved phenylalanine or tryptophan at the end of this CDR3 makes a read error likely. The chain uses TRBV7-9 and TRBJ2-1, with a possible D match to TRBD2 (5 bases). Between the trimmed V and J ends, which lost 5 bases and 9 bases, there was a span of 11 bases. In germline, CDR1 is SEHNR, CDR2 FQNEAQ (reference sequence). This CDR3 spans 12 amino acids. The CDR3 bases are TGTGCCAGCAGCCTGGGAGTCTTTGAGCAGTTCTAC. It translates to CASSLGVFEQFY.

This clonotype was picked up many times. The chain recombines TRBV11-2 with TRBJ1-2, with 9 positions matching TRBD1. Trimming cost V 4 bases and J 1 base; bases outside gene matches: 7. The germline CDR1 and CDR2 sequences are SGHAT and FQNNGV. The CDR3 runs to 16 residues. CDR3 in amino acids: CASSSDRTGVNYGYTF. The CDR3 DNA is TGTGCCAGCAGCTCAGACCGGACAGGGGTTAACTATGGCTACACCTTC.

This clonotype was detected many times. A junction boundary mismatches the germline segment, possibly from a read error. The chain is built from TRBV7-2 and TRBJ1-5; D might be TRBD1 (6 bases). The CDR3 runs 12 residues. Germline CDR1 SGHTA, CDR2 FQGNSA. The CDR3 DNA reads as TGTGCCAGCAGTTTAGGGGGTCAGCCCCAGCATTTT. Translating it yields CASSLGGQPQHF.

There are a few counts of this clonotype. This chain connects TRBV12-3 or TRBV12-4 to TRBJ1-2; D remains unclear. The CDR3 spans 12 residues. Between the trimmed V and J ends, which lost 5 bases and 8 bases, there was a span of 12 bases. CDR3 region: CASSKSPTGYTF. In DNA, the CDR3 is TGTGCCAGCAGTAAAAGCCCTACGGGCTACACCTTC.

This clonotype was recorded at least ten times. The rearrangement uses TRBV4-1 and TRBJ2-1; D gene ambiguous. The V gene lost 3 bases and the J gene lost 5 bases, with 17 bases spanning the gap. CDR3 size: 16 residues. Germline V gene data show CDR1 as MGHRA and CDR2 as YSYEKL. The CDR3 DNA follows: TGCGCCAGCAGCCATAACCCCAGAGTTAACAACAATGAGCAGTTCTTC. It codes for CASSHNPRVNNNEQFF.

This clonotype was recorded at least ten times. The V gene is TRBV12-3 or TRBV12-4, the J gene TRBJ1-5, with D perhaps matching TRBD1 (6 bases). The V and J ends lost 6 bases and 2 bases respectively, with 14 bases between them. This CDR3 comprises 15 residues. The DNA of the CDR3 is TGTGCCAGCAGGGCGGCCGGACAGCGCAATCAGCCCCAGCATTTT. Its translation is CASRAAGQRNQPQHF.

About this clonotype: A read error may explain this, as a much larger clone is one base away. This CDR3 reads CASSQAFHYNEQFF. In DNA, the CDR3 is TGCGCCAGCAGCCAAGCCTTCCACTACAATGAGCAGTTCTTC. The chain recombines TRBV4-1 with TRBJ2-1; D gene uncertain. V was trimmed by 1 base and J by 3 bases, leaving 7 bases between them. CDR1 is MGHRA and CDR2 is YSYEKL in the germline V gene. The CDR3 contains 14 residues.

This clonotype occurred many times. The J gene is TRBJ2-3, the V gene TRBV29-1, with D possibly matching TRBD1 (8 bases). This CDR3 comprises 13 residues. Trimming took 6 bases from V and 4 from J, leaving 14 bases between them. CDR1 is SQVTM, CDR2 ANQGSEA, per germline. CDR3 in amino acids: CSVRQGRADTQYF. DNA for the CDR3: TGCAGCGTCAGACAGGGGAGGGCAGATACGCAGTATTTT.

Only a few counts were recorded for this clonotype. This CDR3 is CSARVSGQETQYF. The CDR3 bases are TGCAGTGCTAGAGTGTCAGGCCAAGAGACCCAGTACTTC. This chain joins TRBV20-1 and TRBJ2-5, with no clear D. The CDR3 spans 13 residues. Germline-derived CDR1 and CDR2 are DFQATT and SNEGSKA (reference sequence). Trimming shortened V by 1 base and J by 1 base, and 7 bases separated the two germline ends.